The T cell receptor beta chain described here comes from a study of resident and recirculating memory T cells in vitiligo. Germline CDR1 reads MGHDK; CDR2 reads SYGVNS. The CDR3 sequence is 16 residues long. The V and J ends lost 1 base and 8 bases, in that order; junction bases with no gene match: 9. Clones were read by immunoSEQ multiplex PCR, and TCRdb kept only the in-frame ones, dropping some. The repertoire has 72,000 or so clones, roughly 94% of them found once; the top ten carry more than 5%. Sequences were obtained from blood. The chain joins TRBV25-1 to TRBJ1-2; TRBD1 aligns across 11 bases. This TCR derives from a male donor with vitiligo. The CDR3 DNA reads TGTGCCAGCAGTGAATTAGGAGGACAGGGGGCGAAGGGCTACACCTTC. Translation gives CASSELGGQGAKGYTF.